This T cell receptor beta chain was documented in a study of T-cell reconstitution after alpha-beta-depleted transplantation in children. Molecular barcoding with unique molecular identifiers was used for the TCRbeta library. MiXCR, run by TCRdb on the PCR reads, gives a single entry per CDR3 protein. The sample lists over 200,000 distinct CDR3 sequences, under 9.5% occurring once. The germline CDR1 and CDR2 sequences are LNHNV and YYDKDF (reference sequence). The V end lost 4 bases, the J end lost 2 bases, and 9 bases lay between the germline ends. The CDR3 spans 13 residues. The starting material was PBMCs from the stem cell graft donor, obtained from the stem cell graft. This chain connects TRBV15 to TRBJ2-7; D gene uncertain. The sequence derives from a human donor who donated a stem cell graft to a child with acute lymphoblastic leukemia. The DNA of the CDR3 is TGTGCCACCAGCACAACCAATGCCTACGAGCAGTACTTC. This codes for CATSTTNAYEQYF.